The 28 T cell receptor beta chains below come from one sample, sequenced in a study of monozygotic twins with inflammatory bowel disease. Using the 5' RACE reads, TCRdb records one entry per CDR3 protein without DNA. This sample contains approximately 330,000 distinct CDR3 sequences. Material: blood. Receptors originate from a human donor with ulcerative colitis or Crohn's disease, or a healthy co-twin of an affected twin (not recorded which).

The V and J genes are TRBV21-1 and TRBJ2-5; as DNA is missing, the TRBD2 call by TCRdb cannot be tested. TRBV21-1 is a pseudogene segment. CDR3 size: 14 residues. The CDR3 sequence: CASGLAAFQETQYF.

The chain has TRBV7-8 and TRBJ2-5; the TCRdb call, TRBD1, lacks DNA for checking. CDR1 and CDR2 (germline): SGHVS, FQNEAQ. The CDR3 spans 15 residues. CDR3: CASSFPPGLAETQYF.

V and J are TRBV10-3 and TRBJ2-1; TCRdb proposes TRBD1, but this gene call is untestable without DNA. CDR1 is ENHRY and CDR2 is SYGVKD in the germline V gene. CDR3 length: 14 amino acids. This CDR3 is CAIRRQGANNEQFF.

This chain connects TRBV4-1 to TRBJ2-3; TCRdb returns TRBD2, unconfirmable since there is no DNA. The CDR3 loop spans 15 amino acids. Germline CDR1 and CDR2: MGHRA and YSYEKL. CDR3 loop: CASSQVAGSADTQYF.

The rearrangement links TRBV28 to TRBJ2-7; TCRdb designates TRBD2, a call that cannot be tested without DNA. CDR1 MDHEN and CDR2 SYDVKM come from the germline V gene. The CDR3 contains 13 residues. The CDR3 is CASRPPSNYEQYF.

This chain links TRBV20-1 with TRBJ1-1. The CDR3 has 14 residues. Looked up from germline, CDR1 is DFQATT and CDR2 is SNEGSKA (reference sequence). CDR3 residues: CSARDRAVNTEAFF.

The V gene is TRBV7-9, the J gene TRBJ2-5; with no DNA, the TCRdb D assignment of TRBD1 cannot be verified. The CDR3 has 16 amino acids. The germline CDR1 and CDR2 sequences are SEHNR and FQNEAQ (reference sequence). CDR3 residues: CASSLISTGAQETQYF.

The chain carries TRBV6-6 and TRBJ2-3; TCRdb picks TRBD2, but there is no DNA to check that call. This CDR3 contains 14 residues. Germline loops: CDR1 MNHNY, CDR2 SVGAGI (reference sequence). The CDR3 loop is CASKPSGSTDTQYF.

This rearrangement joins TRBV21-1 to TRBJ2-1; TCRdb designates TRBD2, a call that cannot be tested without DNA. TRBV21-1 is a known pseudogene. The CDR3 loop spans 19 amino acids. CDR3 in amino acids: CASSKSLGLAGERYNEQFF.

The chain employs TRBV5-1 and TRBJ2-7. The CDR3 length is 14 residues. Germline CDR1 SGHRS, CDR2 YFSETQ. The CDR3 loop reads CASSKTTGPYEQYF.

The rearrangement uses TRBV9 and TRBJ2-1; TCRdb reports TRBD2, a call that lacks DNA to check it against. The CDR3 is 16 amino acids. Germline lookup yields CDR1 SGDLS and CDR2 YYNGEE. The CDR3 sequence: CASSVGGAGGLDEQFF.

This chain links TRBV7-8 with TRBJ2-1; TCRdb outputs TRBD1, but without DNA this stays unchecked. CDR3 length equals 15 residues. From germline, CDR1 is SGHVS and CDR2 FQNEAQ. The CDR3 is CASRQGRMTNNEQFF.

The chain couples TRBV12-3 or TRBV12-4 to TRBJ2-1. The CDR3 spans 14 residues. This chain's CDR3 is CASSISGSNNEQFF.

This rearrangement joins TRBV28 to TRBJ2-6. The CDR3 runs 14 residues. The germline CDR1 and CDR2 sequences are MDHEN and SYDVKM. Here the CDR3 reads CASSPVDGANVLTF.

CDR3 residues: CASSPVDGSGNTIYF. The rearrangement joins TRBV18 to TRBJ1-3. The germline CDR1 and CDR2 sequences are KGHSH and LQKENI. CDR3 size: 15 residues.

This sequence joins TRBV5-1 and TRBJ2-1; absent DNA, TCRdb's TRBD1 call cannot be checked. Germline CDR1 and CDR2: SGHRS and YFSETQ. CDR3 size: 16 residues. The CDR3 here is CASSWTGGFSYNEQFF.

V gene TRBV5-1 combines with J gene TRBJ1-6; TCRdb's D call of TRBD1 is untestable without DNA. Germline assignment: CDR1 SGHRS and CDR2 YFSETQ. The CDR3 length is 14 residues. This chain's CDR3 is CASSEGTGNSPLHF.

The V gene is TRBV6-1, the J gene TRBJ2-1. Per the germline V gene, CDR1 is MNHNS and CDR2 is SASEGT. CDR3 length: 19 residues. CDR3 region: CASSDDAKTPDKPYNEQFF.

CDR3 protein: CASSVAGTGGTDTQYF. V and J are TRBV7-9 and TRBJ2-3; TCRdb's D call of TRBD1 is untestable without DNA. The CDR3 extends over 16 amino acids. Germline V gene sequence: CDR1 SEHNR, CDR2 FQNEAQ (reference sequence).

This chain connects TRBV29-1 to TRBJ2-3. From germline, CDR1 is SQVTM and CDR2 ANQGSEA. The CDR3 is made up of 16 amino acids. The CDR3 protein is CSVGHWVGLASDTQYF.

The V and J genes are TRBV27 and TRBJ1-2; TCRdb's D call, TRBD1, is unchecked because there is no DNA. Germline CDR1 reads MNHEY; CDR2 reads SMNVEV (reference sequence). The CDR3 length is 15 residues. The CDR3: CASSPRKTAANGYTF.

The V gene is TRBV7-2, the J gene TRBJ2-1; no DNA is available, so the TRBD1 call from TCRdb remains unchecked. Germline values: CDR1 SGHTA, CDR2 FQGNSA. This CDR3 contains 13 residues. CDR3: CASSLNSVPEQFF.

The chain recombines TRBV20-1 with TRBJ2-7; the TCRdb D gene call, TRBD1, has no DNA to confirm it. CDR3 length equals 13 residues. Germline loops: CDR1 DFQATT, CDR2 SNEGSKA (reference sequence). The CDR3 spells CSPGGHSSYEQYF.

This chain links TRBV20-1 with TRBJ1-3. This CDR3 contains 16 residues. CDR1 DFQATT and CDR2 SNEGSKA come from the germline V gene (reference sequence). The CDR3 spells CSASQIRPGSGNTIYF.

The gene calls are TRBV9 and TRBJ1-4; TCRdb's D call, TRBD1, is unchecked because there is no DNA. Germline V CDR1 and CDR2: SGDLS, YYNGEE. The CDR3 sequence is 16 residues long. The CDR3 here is CASSARTGDLWEKLFF.

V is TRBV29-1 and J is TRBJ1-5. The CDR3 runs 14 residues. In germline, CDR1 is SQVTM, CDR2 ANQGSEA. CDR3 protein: CSVSEAGPNQPQHF.

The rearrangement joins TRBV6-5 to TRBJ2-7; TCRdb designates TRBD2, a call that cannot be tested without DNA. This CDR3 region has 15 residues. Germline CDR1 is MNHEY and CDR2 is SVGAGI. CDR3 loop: CASSLVKAGIYEQYF.

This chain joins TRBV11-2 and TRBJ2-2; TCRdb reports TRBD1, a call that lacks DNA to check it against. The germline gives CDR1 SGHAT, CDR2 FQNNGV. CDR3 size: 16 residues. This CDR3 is CASSFMPGGYTGELFF. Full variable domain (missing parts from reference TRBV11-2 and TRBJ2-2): EAGVAQSPRYKIIEKRQSVAFWCNPISGHATLYWYQQILGQGPKLLIQFQNNGVVDDSQLPKDRFSAERLKGVDSTLKIQPAKLEDSAVYLCASSFMPGGYTGELFFGEGSRLTVL.